This TCR beta chain appears in the sequencing data of a study of vaccination and CD4 T cells after COVID-19. Looking at the study overall: Samples were taken after vaccination, a median of approximately 72 days after dose two, with a range of 14 to 241. Controls had a CEFX pool, an HIV-1 Nef pool, or no peptide added.

Germline V CDR1 and CDR2: MNHNS, SASEGT. CDR3 length: 15 residues. V lost 6 bases and J lost 2; bases outside the gene matches: 7. Sequenced with the Oncomine TCR Beta short-read assay was DNA taken from cultured CD4+ T cells. From the PCR reads, TCRdb called clonotypes with MiXCR, one entry per CDR3 protein. The sample carries about 14,000 distinct CDR3 sequences, 40% to 65% recorded once. Treatment noted: roughly 10-day PBMC culture with coronavirus spike peptide pools or control peptides (ViraFEST assay). For this clonotype: The antigen is not known.

This material consisted of CD4+ T cells from blood, cultured in vitro, taken before SARS-CoV-2 vaccination. The receptor comes from a human donor who had recovered from COVID-19. J is TRBJ1-1 and V is TRBV6-1, with 9 bases that match TRBD1. The CDR3 bases are TGTGCCAGCAGAGACAGGGGGACATCAAACACTGAAGCTTTCTTT. This codes for CASRDRGTSNTEAFF.